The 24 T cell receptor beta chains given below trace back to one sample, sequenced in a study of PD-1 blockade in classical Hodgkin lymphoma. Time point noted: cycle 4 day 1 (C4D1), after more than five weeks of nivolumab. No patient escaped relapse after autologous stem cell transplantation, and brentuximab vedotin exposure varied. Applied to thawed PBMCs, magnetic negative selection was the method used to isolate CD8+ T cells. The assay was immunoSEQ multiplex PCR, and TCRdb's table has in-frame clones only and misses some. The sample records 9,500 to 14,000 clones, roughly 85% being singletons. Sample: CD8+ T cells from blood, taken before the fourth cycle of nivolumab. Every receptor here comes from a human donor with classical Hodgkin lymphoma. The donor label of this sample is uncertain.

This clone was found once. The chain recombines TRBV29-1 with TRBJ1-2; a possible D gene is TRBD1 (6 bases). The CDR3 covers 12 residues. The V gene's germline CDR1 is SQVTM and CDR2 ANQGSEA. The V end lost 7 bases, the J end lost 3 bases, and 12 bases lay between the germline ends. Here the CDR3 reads CSANRVDYGYTF. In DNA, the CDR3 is TGCAGCGCTAACAGGGTTGACTATGGCTACACCTTC.

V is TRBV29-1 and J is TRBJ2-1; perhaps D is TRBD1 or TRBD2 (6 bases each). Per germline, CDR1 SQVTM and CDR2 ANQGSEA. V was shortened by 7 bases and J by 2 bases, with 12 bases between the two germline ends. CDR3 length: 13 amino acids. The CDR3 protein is CSGEGGPYNEQFF. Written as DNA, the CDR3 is TGCAGCGGAGAGGGGGGACCCTACAATGAGCAGTTCTTC.

The CDR3 is CASRLAGGSYNEQFF. The CDR3, as DNA: TGCGCCAGCAGGCTAGCGGGAGGGTCCTACAATGAGCAGTTCTTC. V and J are TRBV4-1 and TRBJ2-1; 12 bases are a match to TRBD2. Germline loops: CDR1 MGHRA, CDR2 YSYEKL. V gave up 6 bases and J gave up 1 base; unmatched junction bases: 1. This CDR3 is built from 15 residues.

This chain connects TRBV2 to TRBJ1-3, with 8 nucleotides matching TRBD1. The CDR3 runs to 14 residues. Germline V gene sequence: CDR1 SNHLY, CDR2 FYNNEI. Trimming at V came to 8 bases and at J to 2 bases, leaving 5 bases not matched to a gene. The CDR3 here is CASLDREAGNTIYF. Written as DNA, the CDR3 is TGTGCCAGCCTGGACAGGGAAGCTGGAAACACCATATATTTT.

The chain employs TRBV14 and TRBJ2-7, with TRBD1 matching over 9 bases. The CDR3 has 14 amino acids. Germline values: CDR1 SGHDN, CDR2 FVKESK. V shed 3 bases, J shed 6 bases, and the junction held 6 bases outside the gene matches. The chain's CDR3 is CASSHVGQGPEQYF. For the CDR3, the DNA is TGTGCCAGCAGCCACGTGGGACAGGGTCCCGAGCAGTACTTC.

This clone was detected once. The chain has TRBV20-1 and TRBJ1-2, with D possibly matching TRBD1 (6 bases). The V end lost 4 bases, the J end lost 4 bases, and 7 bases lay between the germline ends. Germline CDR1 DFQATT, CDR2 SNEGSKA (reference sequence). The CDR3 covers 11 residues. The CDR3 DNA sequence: TGCAGTGCTAAGACAGGCTATGGCTACACCTTC. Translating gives CSAKTGYGYTF.

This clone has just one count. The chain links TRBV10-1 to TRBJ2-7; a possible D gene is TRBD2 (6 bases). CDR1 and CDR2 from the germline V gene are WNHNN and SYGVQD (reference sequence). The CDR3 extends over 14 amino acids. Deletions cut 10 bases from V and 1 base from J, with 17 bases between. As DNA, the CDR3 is TGCGCCACCTCCAGGGACTCATCTTCCTACGAGCAGTACTTC. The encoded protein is CATSRDSSSYEQYF.

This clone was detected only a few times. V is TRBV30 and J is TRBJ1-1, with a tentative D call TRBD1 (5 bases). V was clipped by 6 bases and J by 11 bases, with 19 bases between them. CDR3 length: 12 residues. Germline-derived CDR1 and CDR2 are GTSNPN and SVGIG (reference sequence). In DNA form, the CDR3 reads TGTGCCTGCGACGTGGACACCCCTTGGGCTTTCTTT. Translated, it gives CACDVDTPWAFF.

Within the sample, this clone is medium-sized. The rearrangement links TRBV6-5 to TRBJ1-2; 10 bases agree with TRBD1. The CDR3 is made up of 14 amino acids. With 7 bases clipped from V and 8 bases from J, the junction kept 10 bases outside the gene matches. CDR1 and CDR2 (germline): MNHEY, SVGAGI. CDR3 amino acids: CASTTGTGAIGYTF. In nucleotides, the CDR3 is TGTGCCAGCACCACCGGGACAGGGGCAATAGGCTACACCTTC.

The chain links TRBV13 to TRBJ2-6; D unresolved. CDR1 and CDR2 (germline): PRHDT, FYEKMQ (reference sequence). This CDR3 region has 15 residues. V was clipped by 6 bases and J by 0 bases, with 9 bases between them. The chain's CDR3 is CASRNWDSGANVLTF. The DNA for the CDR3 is TGTGCCAGCAGAAATTGGGACTCTGGGGCCAACGTCCTGACTTTC.

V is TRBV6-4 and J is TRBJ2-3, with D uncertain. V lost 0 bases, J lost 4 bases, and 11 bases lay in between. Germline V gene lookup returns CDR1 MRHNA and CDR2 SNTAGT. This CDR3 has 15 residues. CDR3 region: CASSDSSHGADTQYF. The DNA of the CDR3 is TGTGCCAGCAGTGACTCGTCACACGGTGCAGATACGCAGTATTTT.

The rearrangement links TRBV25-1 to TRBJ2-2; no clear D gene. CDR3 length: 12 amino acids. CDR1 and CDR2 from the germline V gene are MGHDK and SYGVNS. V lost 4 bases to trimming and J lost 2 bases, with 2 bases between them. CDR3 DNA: TGTGCCAGCAGTGTTAACACCGGGGAGCTGTTTTTT. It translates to CASSVNTGELFF.

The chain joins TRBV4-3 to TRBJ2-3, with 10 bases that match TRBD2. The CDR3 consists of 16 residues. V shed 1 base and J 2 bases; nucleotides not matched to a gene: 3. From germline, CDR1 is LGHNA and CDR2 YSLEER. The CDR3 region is CASSQVLAGATDTQYF. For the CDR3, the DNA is TGCGCCAGCAGCCAAGTGCTAGCGGGAGCCACAGATACGCAGTATTTT.

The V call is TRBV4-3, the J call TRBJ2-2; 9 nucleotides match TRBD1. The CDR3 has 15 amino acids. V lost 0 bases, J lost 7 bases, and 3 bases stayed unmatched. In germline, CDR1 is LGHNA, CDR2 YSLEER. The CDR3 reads CASSQERQGGGELFF. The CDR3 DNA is TGCGCCAGCAGCCAAGAAAGACAGGGGGGCGGGGAGCTGTTTTTT.

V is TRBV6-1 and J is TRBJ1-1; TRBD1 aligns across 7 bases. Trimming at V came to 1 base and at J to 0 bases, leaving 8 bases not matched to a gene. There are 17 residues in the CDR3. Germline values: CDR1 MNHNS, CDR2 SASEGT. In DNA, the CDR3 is TGTGCCAGCAGTGAAGGACAGGGAAGAAGATTGAACACTGAAGCTTTCTTT. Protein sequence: CASSEGQGRRLNTEAFF.

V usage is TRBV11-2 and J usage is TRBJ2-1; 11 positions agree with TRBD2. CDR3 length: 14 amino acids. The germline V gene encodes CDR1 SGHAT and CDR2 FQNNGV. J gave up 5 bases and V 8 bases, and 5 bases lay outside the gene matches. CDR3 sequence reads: CASGIAGGDNEQFF. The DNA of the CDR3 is TGTGCCAGCGGCATAGCGGGAGGGGACAATGAGCAGTTCTTC. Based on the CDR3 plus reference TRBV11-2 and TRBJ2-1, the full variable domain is EAGVAQSPRYKIIEKRQSVAFWCNPISGHATLYWYQQILGQGPKLLIQFQNNGVVDDSQLPKDRFSAERLKGVDSTLKIQPAKLEDSAVYLCASGIAGGDNEQFFGPGTRLTVL.

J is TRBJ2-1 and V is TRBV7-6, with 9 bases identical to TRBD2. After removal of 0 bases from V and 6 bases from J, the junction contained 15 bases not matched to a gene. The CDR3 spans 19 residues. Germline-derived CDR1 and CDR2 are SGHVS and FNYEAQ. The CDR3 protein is CASSLAPSPGGRVTNEQFF. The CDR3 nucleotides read TGTGCCAGCAGCTTAGCCCCCAGCCCGGGCGGGAGGGTTACCAATGAGCAGTTCTTC.

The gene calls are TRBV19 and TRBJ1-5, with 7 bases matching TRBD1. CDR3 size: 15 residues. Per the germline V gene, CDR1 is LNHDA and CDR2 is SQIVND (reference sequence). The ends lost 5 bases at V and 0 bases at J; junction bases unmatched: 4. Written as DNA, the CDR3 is TGTGCCAGTAGTGGAGGGGGCAATAGCAATCAGCCCCAGCATTTT. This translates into CASSGGGNSNQPQHF.

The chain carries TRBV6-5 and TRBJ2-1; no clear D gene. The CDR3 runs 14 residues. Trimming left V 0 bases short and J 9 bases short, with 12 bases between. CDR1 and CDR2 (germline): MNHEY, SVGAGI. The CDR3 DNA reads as TGTGCCAGCAGTTACTCCTCCGGCAATGCTGAGCAGTTCTTC. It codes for CASSYSSGNAEQFF.

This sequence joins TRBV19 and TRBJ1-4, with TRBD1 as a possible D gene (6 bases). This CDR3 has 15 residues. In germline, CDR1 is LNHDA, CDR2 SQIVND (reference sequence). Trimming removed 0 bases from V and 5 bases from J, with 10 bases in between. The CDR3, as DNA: TGTGCCAGTAGTATAGACGGGGGGCCAAATGAAAAACTGTTTTTT. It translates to CASSIDGGPNEKLFF.

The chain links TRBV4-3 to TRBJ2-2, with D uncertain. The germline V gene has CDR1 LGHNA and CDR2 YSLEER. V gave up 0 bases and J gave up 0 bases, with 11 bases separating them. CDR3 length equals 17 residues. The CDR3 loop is CASSQDRASSNTGELFF. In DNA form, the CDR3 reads TGCGCCAGCAGCCAAGATCGTGCGTCATCGAACACCGGGGAGCTGTTTTTT.

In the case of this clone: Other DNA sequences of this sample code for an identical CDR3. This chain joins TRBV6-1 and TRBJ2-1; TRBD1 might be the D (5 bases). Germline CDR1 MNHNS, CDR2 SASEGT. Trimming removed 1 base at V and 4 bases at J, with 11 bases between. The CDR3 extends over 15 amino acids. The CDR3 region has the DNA TGTGCCAGCAGTGAAGAAACAGGTTCTTACAATGAGCAGTTCTTC. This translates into CASSEETGSYNEQFF.

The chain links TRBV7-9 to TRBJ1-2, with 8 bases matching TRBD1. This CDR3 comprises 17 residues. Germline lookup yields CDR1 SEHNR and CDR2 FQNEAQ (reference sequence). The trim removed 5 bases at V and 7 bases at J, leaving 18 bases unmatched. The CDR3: CASSEDREPIILGGYTF. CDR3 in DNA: TGTGCCAGCAGCGAGGACAGGGAACCTATTATCCTCGGTGGCTACACCTTC.

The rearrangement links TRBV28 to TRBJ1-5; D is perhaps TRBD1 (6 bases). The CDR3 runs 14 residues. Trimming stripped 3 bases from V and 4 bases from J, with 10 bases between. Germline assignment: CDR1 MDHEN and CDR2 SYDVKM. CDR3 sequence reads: CASSFDRPNQPQHF. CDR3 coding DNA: TGTGCCAGCAGTTTCGACAGGCCGAATCAGCCCCAGCATTTT. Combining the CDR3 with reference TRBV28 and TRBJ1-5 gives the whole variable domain DVKVTQSSRYLVKRTGEKVFLECVQDMDHENMFWYRQDPGLGLRLIYFSYDVKMKEKGDIPEGYSVSREKKERFSLILESASTNQTSMYLCASSFDRPNQPQHFGDGTRLSIL.